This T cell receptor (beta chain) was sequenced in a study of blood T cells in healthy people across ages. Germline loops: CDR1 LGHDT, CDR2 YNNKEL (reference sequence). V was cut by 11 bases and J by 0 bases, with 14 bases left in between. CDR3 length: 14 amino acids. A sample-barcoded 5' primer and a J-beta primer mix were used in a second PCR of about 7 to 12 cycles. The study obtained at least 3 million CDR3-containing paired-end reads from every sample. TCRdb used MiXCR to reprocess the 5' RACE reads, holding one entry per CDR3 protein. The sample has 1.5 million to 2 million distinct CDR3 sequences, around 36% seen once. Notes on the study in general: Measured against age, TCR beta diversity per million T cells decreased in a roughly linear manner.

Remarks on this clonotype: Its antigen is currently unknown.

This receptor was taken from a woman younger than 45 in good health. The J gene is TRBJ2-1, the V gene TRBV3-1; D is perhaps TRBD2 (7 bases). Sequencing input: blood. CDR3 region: CASEGGASYNEQFF. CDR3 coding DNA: TGTGCCTCTGAGGGGGGGGCCTCCTACAATGAGCAGTTCTTC.